This T cell receptor beta chain was observed in a study of blood T cell repertoires in COVID-19. About the study: Material from acute and convalescent COVID-19 was sourced from the United States, Italy and Spain. Nucleic acid was either cDNA or gDNA, and it came from T cells, B-cell-depleted T cells, or PBMCs.

As handled by the study authors: How many nucleated cells were present was estimated from reference gene primer amplification. TCRdb's table, derived via immunoSEQ multiplex PCR, lists solely in-frame clones and lacks some. V and J calls and clone size are as listed in that table; D and trimming were resolved from the DNA. The data hold fewer than 300,000 clones, with 83% observed a single time. Germline V gene lookup returns CDR1 MDHEN and CDR2 SYDVKM. The CDR3 runs to 16 residues. V was shortened by 7 bases and J by 0 bases, with 19 bases between the two germline ends. The sequencing sample was made of peripheral blood. This chain connects TRBV28 to TRBJ2-7; D is possibly TRBD2 (6 bases). The sequence derives from a woman aged 45-65 years who had recovered from COVID-19. The CDR3 loop is CASKSSPGLGSYEQYF. CDR3 DNA sequence: TGTGCCAGCAAATCCTCCCCGGGACTGGGCTCCTACGAGCAGTACTTC.